A selection of T cell receptor beta chains follows, all from one sample in a study of cytomegalovirus exposure and HLA in healthy donors. TCRdb keeps only in-frame clones here, not all; method: immunoSEQ multiplex PCR. Here the sample spans around 70,000 clones, 72% being singletons. Source material: PBMCs. These receptors all stem from a middle-aged woman in good health and CMV-seropositive. CDR3s include the opening cysteine and the closing phenylalanine or tryptophan. The D gene is left open where the match is weak. Clone sizes are given selectively: once, few, many, or a class where the clone is expanded.

NA	TRBJ2-3	TRBV7-2	NA	CASSIYTDTQYF	TGTGCCAGCAGCATCTATACAGATACGCAGTATTTT
NA	TRBJ2-1	TRBV6-6	few	CASSPGHGNNEQFF	TGTGCCAGCAGTCCGGGACACGGAAACAATGAGCAGTTCTTC
NA	TRBJ2-1	TRBV4-3	few	CASSQGAASYNEQFF	TGCGCCAGCAGCCAAGGGGCAGCATCCTACAATGAGCAGTTCTTC
NA	TRBJ2-1	TRBV10-3	NA	CAISESREQFF	TGTGCCATCAGTGAGAGTCGGGAGCAGTTCTTC
NA	TRBJ2-5	TRBV29-1	NA	CSVDQLGETQYF	TGCAGCGTTGATCAGCTGGGCGAGACCCAGTACTTC
NA	TRBJ1-2	TRBV6-1	NA	CASSEWPYGYTF	TGTGCCAGCAGTGAATGGCCTTATGGCTACACCTTC
NA	TRBJ1-4	TRBV6-5	NA	CASSSYRAGNEKLFF	TGTGCCAGCAGTTCTTACAGGGCTGGTAATGAAAAACTGTTTTTT
NA	TRBJ1-2	TRBV5-4	NA	CASSLDQSAAGYTF	TGTGCCAGCAGCTTGGATCAGTCGGCGGCTGGCTACACCTTC
NA	TRBJ1-1	TRBV4-1	NA	CASTGLLRNTEAFF	TGCGCCAGCACCGGACTCCTACGGAACACTGAAGCTTTCTTT
NA	TRBJ2-7	TRBV5-6	NA	CASNPTGVTDEQYF	TGTGCCAGCAACCCTACCGGGGTAACAGACGAGCAGTACTTC
TRBD1	TRBJ1-5	TRBV5-1	NA	CASSLGTVSNQPQHF	TGCGCCAGCAGCCTGGGGACAGTTAGCAATCAGCCCCAGCATTTT
TRBD2	TRBJ2-7	TRBV29-1	NA	CSVTSGDEQYF	TGCAGCGTTACTAGCGGGGACGAGCAGTACTTC
NA	TRBJ2-7	TRBV7-9	few	CASSLGDGEQYF	TGTGCCAGCAGCCTTGGAGATGGAGAGCAGTACTTC
TRBD2	TRBJ2-2	TRBV5-4	few	CASRERGGLHGELFF	TGTGCCAGCAGGGAGCGGGGGGGCCTTCACGGGGAGCTGTTTTTT
TRBD2	TRBJ2-7	TRBV5-1	NA	CASYSGTRTYEQYF	TGCGCCAGCTACTCCGGGACTAGGACCTACGAGCAGTACTTC
NA	TRBJ2-1	TRBV5-6	NA	CASSLREIYNEQFF	TGTGCCAGCAGCTTGAGGGAGATCTACAATGAGCAGTTCTTC
NA	TRBJ2-3	TRBV11-3	NA	CASSFGRGILTDTQYF	TGTGCCAGCAGCTTTGGGAGGGGGATTCTTACGGATACGCAGTATTTT
NA	TRBJ2-1	TRBV19	NA	CASSNPWRADRRHEQFF	TGTGCCAGTAGTAACCCTTGGAGGGCAGATAGGCGTCATGAGCAGTTCTTC
NA	TRBJ1-4	TRBV27	NA	CASSYGTRIYEKLFF	TGTGCCAGCAGTTATGGGACAAGGATTTATGAAAAACTGTTTTTT
NA	TRBJ1-1	TRBV9	NA	CASSMGDTEAFF	TGTGCCAGCAGTATGGGCGACACTGAAGCTTTCTTT
TRBD1	TRBJ2-1	TRBV5-5	few	CASSPGQGWNEQFF	TGTGCCAGCAGCCCGGGACAGGGCTGGAATGAGCAGTTCTTC
TRBD1	TRBJ1-2	TRBV18	NA	CASSVNLGTGSFDGYTF	TGTGCCAGCTCCGTAAACCTTGGGACAGGGTCTTTCGATGGCTACACCTTC
NA	TRBJ1-2	TRBV27	NA	CASSPLVVNYGYTF	TGTGCCAGCAGTCCCCTCGTCGTTAACTATGGCTACACCTTC
NA	TRBJ1-1	TRBV5-6	NA	CASSVRSVNTEAFF	TGTGCCAGCAGCGTTCGCAGCGTGAACACTGAAGCTTTCTTT
NA	TRBJ1-6	TRBV9	NA	CASSVGQRNSPLHF	TGTGCCAGCAGCGTAGGGCAGCGTAATTCACCCCTCCACTTT
NA	TRBJ2-5	TRBV6-1	NA	CAGQHGALEETQYF	TGTGCCGGACAGCACGGGGCCCTCGAAGAGACCCAGTACTTC
TRBD2	TRBJ2-7	TRBV7-9	once	CASSLLAGDLLRPYEQYF	TGTGCCAGCAGCTTACTAGCGGGGGACCTCCTTAGACCCTACGAGCAGTACTTC
NA	TRBJ2-5	TRBV7-6	NA	CASSLSPFQETQYF	TGTGCCAGCAGCTTATCCCCCTTTCAAGAGACCCAGTACTTC
TRBD2	TRBJ2-1	TRBV5-4	NA	CASSLDSGGHNEQFF	TGTGCCAGCAGCTTAGATAGCGGGGGCCACAATGAGCAGTTCTTC
TRBD2	TRBJ2-3	TRBV10-1	NA	CASSESGLAGGRSQYF	TGCGCCAGCAGTGAGTCTGGGCTAGCGGGGGGAAGGTCGCAGTATTTT
NA	TRBJ2-2	TRBV6-5	NA	CSSSNSIGVNTGELFF	TGTTCCAGCAGTAACTCGATAGGGGTGAACACCGGGGAGCTGTTTTTT
NA	TRBJ2-7	TRBV19	once	CASSGAARKYEQYF	TGTGCCAGTAGTGGGGCTGCGAGGAAATACGAGCAGTACTTC
NA	TRBJ2-1	TRBV29-1	NA	CSVVIRSQSRPKTLGEQFF	TGCAGCGTTGTTATTAGGAGTCAGAGTCGCCCCAAGACCCTGGGTGAGCAGTTCTTC
NA	TRBJ1-2	TRBV10-2	few	CASSGERRNYGYTF	TGCGCCAGCAGTGGAGAGCGACGTAACTATGGCTACACCTTC
NA	TRBJ1-3	TRBV6-4	once	CASSLREDLRSF	TGTGCCAGCAGCTTACGGGAGGACCTCAGGAGTTTT
NA	TRBJ1-6	TRBV14	NA	CASSQVRDSPLHF	TGTGCCAGCAGCCAAGTCAGGGATTCACCCCTCCACTTT
NA	TRBJ1-5	TRBV6-4	few	CASSDTQGQPQHF	TGTGCCAGCAGTGACACACAGGGCCAGCCCCAGCATTTT
NA	TRBJ2-2	TRBV7-3	NA	CASSLVGARNTGELFF	TGTGCCAGCAGCTTGGTGGGGGCTCGGAACACCGGGGAGCTGTTTTTT
TRBD1	TRBJ1-3	TRBV2	NA	CASSHKTGGDLRSGNTMYF	TGTGCCAGCAGTCACAAGACAGGGGGCGACCTACGTTCTGGAAACACCATGTATTTT
NA	TRBJ1-1	TRBV4-2	NA	CASSQSAKTGTEAFF	TGTGCCAGCAGCCAATCTGCCAAAACGGGGACTGAAGCTTTCTTT
TRBD2	TRBJ2-7	TRBV2	NA	CASKALGLAGEEQYF	TGTGCCAGCAAGGCCCTAGGACTAGCGGGGGAAGAGCAGTACTTC
NA	TRBJ2-1	TRBV5-1	NA	CASSLSPVYNEQFF	TGCGCCAGCAGCTTGAGCCCCGTCTACAATGAGCAGTTCTTC
TRBD1	TRBJ1-2	TRBV11-2	NA	CASSPRGTGPLANYGYTF	TGTGCCAGCAGCCCACGAGGGACAGGGCCCCTAGCTAACTATGGCTACACCTTC
TRBD1	TRBJ2-7	TRBV4-1	few	CASSLIGQVHEQYF	TGCGCCAGCAGTCTAATCGGACAGGTCCACGAGCAGTACTTC
TRBD2	TRBJ2-5	TRBV10-3	NA	CATGTSAGEETQYF	TGTGCCACGGGGACTAGCGCGGGGGAAGAGACCCAGTACTTC
NA	TRBJ2-3	TRBV2	NA	CASSLTTSTDTQYF	TGTGCCAGCAGTTTGACTACTAGCACAGATACGCAGTATTTT
NA	TRBJ1-1	TRBV9	NA	CASREKEGTTEAFF	TGTGCCAGCAGAGAGAAGGAGGGGACCACTGAAGCTTTCTTT
NA	TRBJ2-1	TRBV11-2	few	CASSADYSEQFF	TGTGCCAGCAGCGCTGACTACTCTGAGCAGTTCTTC